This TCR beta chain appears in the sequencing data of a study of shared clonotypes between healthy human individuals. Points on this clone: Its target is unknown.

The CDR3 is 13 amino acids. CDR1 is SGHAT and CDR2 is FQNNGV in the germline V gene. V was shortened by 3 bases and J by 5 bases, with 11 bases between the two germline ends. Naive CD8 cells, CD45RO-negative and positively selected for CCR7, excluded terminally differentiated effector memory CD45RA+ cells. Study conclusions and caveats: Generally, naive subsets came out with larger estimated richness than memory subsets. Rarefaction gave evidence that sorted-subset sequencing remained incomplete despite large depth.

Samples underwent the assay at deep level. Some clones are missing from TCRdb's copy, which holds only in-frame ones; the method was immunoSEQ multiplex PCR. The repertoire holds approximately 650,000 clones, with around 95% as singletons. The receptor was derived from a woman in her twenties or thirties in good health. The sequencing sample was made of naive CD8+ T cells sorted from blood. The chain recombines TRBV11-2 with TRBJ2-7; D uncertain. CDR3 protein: CASSFKGAHEQYF. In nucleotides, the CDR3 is TGTGCCAGCAGCTTTAAGGGTGCCCACGAGCAGTACTTC.